One and the same sample provided the 4 T cell receptor beta chains below, sequenced in a study of blood T cell repertoires in COVID-19. Sequenced by immunoSEQ multiplex PCR; TCRdb stores in-frame clones only, minus some. In the table there are about 250,000 clones, roughly nine tenths of which are singletons. The source material was peripheral blood. These receptors were obtained from a woman between 40 and 55 years old who had recovered from COVID-19.

A note on this clone: Distinct nucleotide sequences in the sample also encode this CDR3. The V gene is TRBV7-3, the J gene TRBJ2-5; no clear D. In germline, CDR1 is SGHTA, CDR2 FQGTGA. The CDR3 sequence is 13 residues long. Trimming removed 5 bases at V and 2 bases at J, with 9 bases between. CDR3: CASSRDSQETQYF. CDR3 DNA sequence: TGTGCCAGCAGCCGAGACTCTCAAGAGACCCAGTACTTC.

This clone was seen more than once but under ten times. The rearrangement links TRBV19 to TRBJ2-2; 10 bases fit TRBD2. After removal of 4 bases from V and 6 bases from J, the junction contained 8 bases not matched to a gene. This CDR3 region has 16 residues. Germline V CDR1 and CDR2: LNHDA, SQIVND (reference sequence). CDR3 sequence reads: CASSTPSGSYAGELFF. As DNA, the CDR3 is TGTGCCAGTAGTACCCCTAGCGGGAGCTACGCCGGGGAGCTGTTTTTT.

This chain joins TRBV19 and TRBJ1-4, with D perhaps TRBD1 (5 bases). Trimming removed 7 bases from V and 8 bases from J, with 23 bases in between. The CDR3 extends over 16 amino acids. Germline loops: CDR1 LNHDA, CDR2 SQIVND (reference sequence). CDR3: CASTGRAVPQEEKLFF. CDR3 DNA: TGTGCCAGTACTGGCAGGGCAGTCCCGCAGGAGGAAAAACTGTTTTTT.

The chain links TRBV4-1 to TRBJ1-4; TRBD1 matches 8 bases. The trim removed 0 bases at V and 3 bases at J, leaving 6 bases unmatched. Germline CDR1 MGHRA, CDR2 YSYEKL. The CDR3 is 17 residues long. This CDR3 is CASSQEAGGGANEKLFF. The CDR3 nucleotides are TGCGCCAGCAGCCAAGAGGCAGGGGGCGGAGCTAATGAAAAACTGTTTTTT.